This entry features one T cell receptor beta chain sequence. This record belongs to a study of blood T cell repertoires in COVID-19. Original methodology: Amplification of reference gene primers provided the estimated nucleated cell counts. The table came from immunoSEQ multiplex PCR; TCRdb's copy has only in-frame clones and leaves some out. That table gives V, J and clone size, and the DNA gave D and trimming. The profile shows 200,000 to 250,000 clones, about nine tenths of them singletons. The TCR comes from a woman in her 50s with acute or convalescent COVID-19. Input material: peripheral blood.

CDR3 sequence reads: CASSPAGQETQYF. In DNA, the CDR3 is TGTGCCAGCTCACCGGCAGGCCAAGAGACCCAGTACTTC. The rearrangement joins TRBV18 to TRBJ2-5, with unresolved D. Germline lookup yields CDR1 KGHSH and CDR2 LQKENI. Between the trimmed V and J ends, which lost 3 bases and 1 base, there was a span of 6 bases. This CDR3 spans 13 amino acids.